This T cell receptor beta chain was recovered during a study of blood T cell repertoires in COVID-19. For the study at large: COVID-19 samples collected from the United States, Italy and Spain covered acute and convalescent phases. T cells, B-cell-depleted T cells, or PBMCs provided the cDNA or gDNA that served as material.

Germline loops: CDR1 SGHRS, CDR2 YFSETQ. The CDR3 sequence is 17 residues long. Trimming took 2 bases from V and 4 from J; bases not matched to a gene: 10. Per the authors' pipeline: Amplification of reference gene primers was used by the study to estimate nucleated cell counts. Some clones are missing from TCRdb's copy, which holds only in-frame ones; the method was immunoSEQ multiplex PCR. V and J calls plus clone size are reproduced from that table; the DNA served to infer D and trimming. This repertoire shows 200,000 or so clones, about 84% found once; its top ten account for about 4.8%. The clonotype comes from a woman aged 30 to 39 with acute or convalescent COVID-19. Sequenced material: peripheral blood. The V call is TRBV5-1, the J call TRBJ2-5; 11 bases agree with TRBD2. The CDR3 reads CASSLGSGRASGETQYF. The CDR3 DNA reads TGCGCCAGCAGCTTAGGTAGCGGGAGGGCTTCGGGAGAGACCCAGTACTTC.